This T cell receptor beta chain was found in a study of T cell repertoires in cytomegalovirus infection. Across the whole study: In the study, CMV epitopes included recently identified HLA-C-restricted and well-studied HLA-B-restricted ones. Indicated by public TCR beta signatures were CMV infection and matching HLA type. Broader study findings: The cumulative frequency of public TCR beta families distinguished individuals who carried CMV together with the relevant HLA.

TCRdb analysed the reads with MiXCR anew, one entry per CDR3 protein. This sample has 110,000 to 150,000 distinct CDR3 sequences, with around 30% found just once. Turning to this clonotype: Antigen specificity is unknown.

There are 14 residues in the CDR3. V shed 2 bases and J shed 5 bases, with 12 bases lying between them. From germline, CDR1 is SGHTA and CDR2 FQGTGA. V usage is TRBV7-3 and J usage is TRBJ1-2; D call uncertain. The TCR comes from a human donor in good health (CMV status not recorded). Some clones in this sample may be carry-over from other donors' samples. This sample comprised CD8+ T cells from cultured PBMCs, obtained from culture after CMV antigen stimulation. DNA for the CDR3: TGTGCCAGCAGCTTAGTTCACCTGGGATATGGCTACACCTTC. Residues: CASSLVHLGYGYTF.